This entry describes one TCR beta chain. Its antigen is not yet known. One base away there is no much larger clone; base qualities are not given. This record comes from a study of post-analysis software for immune sequencing data (dated by TCRdb to 2013 to 2016). For the study in its entirety: Relapsing-remitting, secondary progressive and progressive-relapsing multiple sclerosis were recorded as disease courses, and subtype annotation was lacking for some patients. A subset of samples was prepared in parallel using single-end sample barcoding, then pooled and co-amplified after Illumina adapter ligation. Patient repertoires were compared against roughly 10 previously published healthy control repertoires from donors aged roughly 6 to 26 years.

The germline V gene provides CDR1 SGHRS and CDR2 YFSETQ. V and J are trimmed by 6 bases and 7 bases, and the gene matches miss 8 bases of the junction. The CDR3 measures 13 amino acids from cysteine to phenylalanine. Only the CDR3 part of the read is kept: 39 bases, read in frame from the first base. The library was built by means of PCR. The sample was run on an Illumina HiSeq 2500. To reduce PCR and sequencing biases, unique molecular identifiers were built into the TCR beta cDNA libraries. Roughly 0.5 million cDNA molecules were obtained per 1 to 10 million input T cells, so each molecule approximated one T cell. Patient libraries were prepared and sequenced with the same protocol used for the earlier healthy control dataset. Samples belonging to the same batch were prepared together, multiplexed and sequenced on a shared HiSeq lane. The authors' analysis ran thus. Raw barcoded reads were processed with MIGEC, and single-read molecular identifier groups were discarded before consensus assembly and CDR3 extraction. Clonotype tables were post-analysed with VDJtools, and diversity was normalized by down-sampling all datasets to the smallest sample size. To correct batch-related cross-sample contamination, repertoire overlap clustering matched CDR3 amino acid sequences but not nucleotide sequences. TCRdb handled the public reads itself, with Q25 trimming in fastp and clone calling in MiXCR, and kept productive beta chains. Under each unique CDR3 protein, matching rows form one entry showing the most common genes and DNA. V and J calls and clone size were set by TCRdb, not the authors. The table for this sample lists roughly 160,000 distinct CDR3 sequences; under 40% of them were counted only once. The ten most abundant clones make up under 30% of the sample.

This specimen's time point label, per the study, means: second blood draw from one MS patient after hematopoietic stem cell transplantation. To demonstrate the VDJtools post-analysis software, the study profiled TCR beta repertoires from the peripheral blood of about 13 young patients with multiple sclerosis. The multiple sclerosis patients were children and adolescents ranging in age from roughly 6 to 15 years. What the authors observed across the whole study: The control group was slightly older than the multiple sclerosis patient group. Normalized Chao1 diversity was significantly lower in multiple sclerosis patients than controls, suggesting substantial peripheral T-cell clonal expansion. Strong co-clustering of samples prepared in the same batch was shown by direct clustering with F measure, prompting a batch-effect correction. Patients showed significantly higher frequencies than controls for several TRBV segments, among them TRBV5-6, TRBV5-1 and TRBV20-1.

This material consisted of blood, taken after autologous hematopoietic stem cell transplantation. The V and J genes are TRBV5-1 and TRBJ1-2, with TRBD1 identical over 8 junction bases. This receptor was identified in a girl aged 5 to 17 with multiple sclerosis. Donor details come from another sample of the same person, matched by shared clones. The nucleotides read TGCGCCAGCAACGAAAGACAGGGGCCTGGCTACACCTTC. The encoded protein is CASNERQGPGYTF.